This T cell receptor (beta chain) came from a study of memory CD4+ T cells and cytomegalovirus serostatus. Overall study context: Healthy Belgian adult donors included roughly nine CMV-positive and 24 CMV-negative people.

CDR1 and CDR2 from the germline V gene are MGHRA and YSYEKL. The CDR3 spans 15 residues. Trimming took 1 base from V and 0 from J, leaving 7 bases between them. A note on this clone: The target antigen is unknown.

Study-level findings and limits: Suggested: most of the CMV-linked TCR signature lies in CD4+ memory cells.

In the authors' methods: After removing out-of-frame reads, approximately 2.2 million distinct TCRbeta sequences remained. Data came from immunoSEQ multiplex PCR; TCRdb stores just in-frame clones and leaves some out. V and J calls and clone size are those listed in that table; D and trimming were worked out from the DNA. This table has tens of thousands of clones, about 79% appearing once. The sort gate was single viable CD3+CD4+CD8-CD45RO+ cells for memory CD4+ T cells. The sequence was collected from an adult in good health and CMV-seronegative. What was sequenced was memory CD4+ T cells from blood. The V and J genes are TRBV4-1 and TRBJ1-3, with D perhaps matching TRBD1 (5 bases). The CDR3 spells CASSQGQFSGNTIYF. The CDR3 coding sequence is TGCGCCAGCAGCCAAGGACAGTTCTCTGGAAACACCATATATTTT.